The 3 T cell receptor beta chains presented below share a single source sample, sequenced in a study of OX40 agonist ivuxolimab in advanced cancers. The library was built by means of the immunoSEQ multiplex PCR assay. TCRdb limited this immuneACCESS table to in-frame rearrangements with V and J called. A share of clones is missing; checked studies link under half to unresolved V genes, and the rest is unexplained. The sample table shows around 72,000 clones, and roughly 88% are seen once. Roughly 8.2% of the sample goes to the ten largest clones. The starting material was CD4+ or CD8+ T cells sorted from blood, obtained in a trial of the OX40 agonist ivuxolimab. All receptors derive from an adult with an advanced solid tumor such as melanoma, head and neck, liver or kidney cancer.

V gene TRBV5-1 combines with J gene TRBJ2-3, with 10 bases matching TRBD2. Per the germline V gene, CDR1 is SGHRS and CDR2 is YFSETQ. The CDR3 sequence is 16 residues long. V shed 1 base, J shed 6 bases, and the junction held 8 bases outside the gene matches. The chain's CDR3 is CASSLSGGAKSDTQYF. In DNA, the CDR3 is TGCGCCAGCAGCTTGAGCGGGGGGGCCAAGTCGGATACGCAGTATTTT. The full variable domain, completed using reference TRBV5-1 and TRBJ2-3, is KAGVTQTPRYLIKTRGQQVTLSCSPISGHRSVSWYQQTPGQGLQFLFEYFSETQRNKGNFPGRFSGRQFSNSRSEMNVSTLELGDSALYLCASSLSGGAKSDTQYFGPGTRLTVL.

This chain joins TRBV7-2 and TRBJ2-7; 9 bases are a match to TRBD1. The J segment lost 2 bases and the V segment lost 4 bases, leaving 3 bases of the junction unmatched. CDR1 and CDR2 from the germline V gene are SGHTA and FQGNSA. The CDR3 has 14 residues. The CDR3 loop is CASSSGTGTYEQYF. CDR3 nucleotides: TGTGCCAGCAGCTCCGGGACAGGGACCTACGAGCAGTACTTC.

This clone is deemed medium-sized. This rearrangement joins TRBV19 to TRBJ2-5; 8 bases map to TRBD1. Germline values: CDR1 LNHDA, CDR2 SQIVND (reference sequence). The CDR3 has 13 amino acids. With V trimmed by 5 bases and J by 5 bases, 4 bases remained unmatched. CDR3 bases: TGTGCCAGTAGTGTCGACAGGGGTGAGACCCAGTACTTC. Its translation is CASSVDRGETQYF.